This T cell receptor (beta chain) was captured by sequencing in a study of cytomegalovirus exposure and HLA in healthy donors. Germline CDR1 is LGHNA and CDR2 is YNFKEQ. Trimming at V came to 0 bases and at J to 4 bases, leaving 2 bases not matched to a gene. This CDR3 has 16 amino acids. PCR employed 60 Vbeta and 13 Jbeta primers. Libraries were prepared by immunoSEQ multiplex PCR; TCRdb keeps only in-frame clonotypes and omits some of them. The sample has about 110,000 clones, about 75% seen once; the top ten hold over 2%. Sequencing used PBMCs. The chain combines TRBV4-2 with TRBJ2-3, with 12 bases aligning to TRBD2. The sequence came from a man aged 40-49 years in good health and CMV-seronegative. The CDR3 is CASSQEASGGADTQYF. Here the CDR3 DNA reads TGTGCCAGCAGCCAAGAAGCTAGCGGGGGGGCAGATACGCAGTATTTT.